This T cell receptor beta chain was captured in a study of blood T cell repertoires in COVID-19. Study background: COVID-19 samples collected from the United States, Italy and Spain covered acute and convalescent phases.

Germline lookup yields CDR1 SGHAT and CDR2 FQDESV (reference sequence). CDR3 size: 15 residues. Trimming took 6 bases from V and 9 from J; bases not matched to a gene: 12. Under the authors' procedure: Amplifying reference gene primers gave estimates of nucleated cell counts. Sequenced by immunoSEQ multiplex PCR; TCRdb stores in-frame clones only, minus some. For V, J and clone size, that table is used; D and trimming come from the DNA. The sample lists about 80,000 clones; approximately 76% were seen once. The receptor was isolated from a man in his sixties or seventies with active or convalescent COVID-19. The specimen sequenced was peripheral blood. This rearrangement joins TRBV11-1 to TRBJ2-5, with TRBD2 matching 11 bases. This CDR3 is CASSSGGAWGKAQYF. The CDR3 DNA reads as TGTGCCAGCAGTAGCGGGGGGGCCTGGGGTAAGGCCCAGTACTTC.